Shown below are 18 T cell receptor beta chains from a single sample sequenced in a study of blood T cell repertoires in COVID-19. Generated by immunoSEQ multiplex PCR, the TCRdb table keeps only in-frame clones and is missing some. The table includes fewer than 300,000 clones, 85% to 90% detected once. The sequenced material came from PBMCs or T cells enriched from blood (not recorded which). Source of these receptors: a man in his late teens or twenties who had recovered from COVID-19.

The rearrangement joins TRBV7-8 to TRBJ2-7; 11 bases are shared with TRBD2. The CDR3 sequence is 13 residues long. The trim removed 7 bases at V and 4 bases at J, leaving 3 bases unmatched. Germline V gives CDR1 SGHVS, CDR2 FQNEAQ. The CDR3 region is CASKTSGSYEQYF. CDR3 bases: TGTGCCAGCAAAACTAGCGGGAGTTACGAGCAGTACTTC.

This chain connects TRBV27 to TRBJ2-3; 8 bases line up with TRBD1. The CDR3 has 15 residues. Germline CDR1 and CDR2: MNHEY and SMNVEV (reference sequence). Germline trimming cut 2 bases from V and 4 bases from J; bases unmatched to any gene: 5. CDR3 protein: CASSLTTGVADTQYF. In nucleotides, the CDR3 is TGTGCCAGCAGTTTAACGACAGGGGTCGCAGATACGCAGTATTTT.

The CDR3 reads CASISTGKNTEAFF. CDR3 bases: TGTGCCAGCATATCGACGGGAAAGAACACTGAAGCTTTCTTT. The chain carries TRBV3-1 (or the pseudogene TRBV3-2) and TRBJ1-1, with no clear D. CDR3 length equals 14 residues. V lost 7 bases and J lost 1, with 13 bases in between. Germline V CDR1 and CDR2: LGHDT, YNNKEL (reference sequence).

V and J are TRBV5-6 and TRBJ2-7, with TRBD1 as a possible D gene (5 bases). V was cut by 0 bases and J by 3 bases, with 10 bases left in between. Per the germline V gene, CDR1 is SGHDT and CDR2 is YYEEEE. The CDR3 totals 14 residues. CDR3 residues: CASSLVQARYEQYF. DNA of the CDR3: TGTGCCAGCAGCTTGGTACAGGCGCGCTACGAGCAGTACTTC. Combining the CDR3 with reference TRBV5-6 and TRBJ2-7 gives the whole variable domain DAGVTQSPTHLIKTRGQQVTLRCSPKSGHDTVSWYQQALGQGPQFIFQYYEEEERQRGNFPDRFSGHQFPNYSSELNVNALLLGDSALYLCASSLVQARYEQYFGPGTRLTVT.

The chain carries TRBV18 and TRBJ2-7, with 7 bases matching TRBD1. There are 15 residues in the CDR3. V shed 0 bases, J shed 2 bases, and the junction held 4 bases outside the gene matches. Germline-derived CDR1 and CDR2 are KGHSH and LQKENI. CDR3 DNA sequence: TGTGCCAGCTCACCACCTTCCAGGGGGACCTACGAGCAGTACTTC. Protein product: CASSPPSRGTYEQYF.

The V and J genes are TRBV7-9 and TRBJ1-1; D may be TRBD1 (5 bases). CDR3 length: 14 residues. V shed 3 bases and J shed 11 bases, with 19 bases lying between them. Germline CDR1 reads SEHNR; CDR2 reads FQNEAQ (reference sequence). The CDR3 nucleotides read TGTGCCAGCAGCTTGTCAGGGAGGGAGCGGCGTGCTTTCTTT. Its translation: CASSLSGRERRAFF.

V is TRBV30 and J is TRBJ1-3; maybe TRBD1 (5 bases). Trimming removed 0 bases from V and 1 base from J, with 13 bases in between. Germline V CDR1 and CDR2: GTSNPN, SVGIG (reference sequence). The CDR3 totals 16 residues. The CDR3 is CAWSVMGTGSGNTIYF. The CDR3 DNA is TGTGCCTGGAGTGTAATGGGTACAGGTTCTGGAAACACCATATATTTT.

With respect to this clone: The sample holds other DNA sequences that translate to the same CDR3. The chain recombines TRBV18 with TRBJ1-2; 7 positions agree with TRBD1. Germline V gene data show CDR1 as KGHSH and CDR2 as LQKENI. After removal of 3 bases from V and 3 bases from J, the junction contained 4 bases not matched to a gene. CDR3 length: 14 residues. The CDR3 here is CASSPLDRDYGYTF. CDR3 nucleotides: TGTGCCAGCTCACCCCTAGACAGGGACTATGGCTACACCTTC.

The rearrangement uses TRBV6-5 and TRBJ2-1; 10 positions match TRBD2. V was clipped by 6 bases and J by 6 bases; unmatched bases: 8. Germline V gives CDR1 MNHEY, CDR2 SVGAGI. This CDR3 spans 15 amino acids. The DNA for the CDR3 is TGTGCCAGCAGCCCCCCTCCTAGCGGGGGCAATGAGCAGTTCTTC. Its translation: CASSPPPSGGNEQFF.

The CDR3 sequence is CASRSGTSIETQYF. In nucleotides, the CDR3 is TGTGCCAGCAGGTCCGGGACTAGTATCGAGACCCAGTACTTC. The chain couples TRBV5-5 to TRBJ2-5; 8 nucleotides line up with TRBD2. CDR3 length: 14 amino acids. V gave up 5 bases and J gave up 5 bases; unmatched junction bases: 8. CDR1 SGHKS and CDR2 YYEKEE come from the germline V gene (reference sequence).

This chain joins TRBV5-1 and TRBJ2-2, with 7 bases lining up with TRBD2. This CDR3 spans 16 amino acids. Germline V gene data show CDR1 as SGHRS and CDR2 as YFSETQ. J gave up 7 bases and V 2 bases, and 11 bases lay outside the gene matches. Here the CDR3 reads CASSFLAGEVSGELFF. Written as DNA, the CDR3 is TGCGCCAGCAGCTTCTTGGCGGGAGAGGTGAGCGGGGAGCTGTTTTTT. Using reference TRBV5-1 and TRBJ2-2 for the parts outside the CDR3, the full variable domain is KAGVTQTPRYLIKTRGQQVTLSCSPISGHRSVSWYQQTPGQGLQFLFEYFSETQRNKGNFPGRFSGRQFSNSRSEMNVSTLELGDSALYLCASSFLAGEVSGELFFGEGSRLTVL.

The chain has TRBV2 and TRBJ2-7; 10 bases map to TRBD1. The CDR3 spans 14 residues. Germline lookup yields CDR1 SNHLY and CDR2 FYNNEI. V gave up 6 bases and J gave up 3 bases; unmatched junction bases: 5. Written as DNA, the CDR3 is TGTGCCAGCAGGGGACAGGGGCCCGTCTACGAGCAGTACTTC. Encoded protein: CASRGQGPVYEQYF.

This clone was found once. The rearrangement joins TRBV19 to TRBJ1-6; 8 nucleotides line up with TRBD1. This CDR3 contains 15 residues. J was trimmed by 7 bases and V by 2 bases; bases with no gene match: 4. Germline V gene data show CDR1 as LNHDA and CDR2 as SQIVND (reference sequence). This CDR3 reads CASSISRTGNSPLHF. The CDR3 DNA reads TGTGCCAGTAGTATATCGAGGACAGGGAATTCACCCCTCCACTTT. Together with reference TRBV19 and TRBJ1-6, the CDR3 gives the full variable domain: DGGITQSPKYLFRKEGQNVTLSCEQNLNHDAMYWYRQDPGQGLRLIYYSQIVNDFQKGDIAEGYSVSREKKESFPLTVTSAQKNPTAFYLCASSISRTGNSPLHFGNGTRLTVT.

The V gene is TRBV27, the J gene TRBJ2-7; D is possibly TRBD1 (5 bases). The CDR3 spans 14 residues. Germline CDR1 and CDR2: MNHEY and SMNVEV (reference sequence). V was pared by 3 bases and J by 4 bases, with 13 bases between. In DNA form, the CDR3 reads TGTGCCAGCAGTTTCGGGCAGGGCGAATACGAGCAGTACTTC. Translation gives CASSFGQGEYEQYF.

The rearrangement uses TRBV10-2 and TRBJ2-7, with 12 nucleotides matching TRBD2. V shed 7 bases, J shed 6 bases, and the junction held 13 bases outside the gene matches. Germline V gene sequence: CDR1 WSHSY, CDR2 SAAADI. This CDR3 contains 16 residues. CDR3 coding DNA: TGCGCCAGCATCGGGCTAGCGGGAGGGACAAGTATCGAGCAGTACTTC. Its translation: CASIGLAGGTSIEQYF.

V usage is TRBV29-1 and J usage is TRBJ1-1; possible D gene TRBD1, 5 bases. In germline, CDR1 is SQVTM, CDR2 ANQGSEA. V lost 6 bases to trimming and J lost 4 bases, with 12 bases between them. The CDR3 runs 12 residues. CDR3 in amino acids: CSVPRGGTEAFF. DNA of the CDR3: TGCAGCGTCCCCCGGGGGGGCACTGAAGCTTTCTTT. Combining the CDR3 with reference TRBV29-1 and TRBJ1-1 gives the whole variable domain SAVISQKPSRDICQRGTSLTIQCQVDSQVTMMFWYRQQPGQSLTLIATANQGSEATYESGFVIDKFPISRPNLTFSTLTVSNMSPEDSSIYLCSVPRGGTEAFFGQGTRLTVV.

This clone was observed a single time. The rearrangement joins TRBV6-5 to TRBJ1-4, with D maybe TRBD1 (5 bases). CDR1 is MNHEY, CDR2 SVGAGI, per germline. The CDR3 spans 15 residues. V lost 4 bases, J lost 0 bases, and 9 bases lay in between. CDR3 sequence (DNA): TGTGCCAGCAGTTTAAGACAGTCAACTAATGAAAAACTGTTTTTT. Its protein product is CASSLRQSTNEKLFF.

This chain joins TRBV15 and TRBJ1-6, with D maybe TRBD1 (6 bases). The CDR3 spans 16 residues. Per the germline V gene, CDR1 is LNHNV and CDR2 is YYDKDF (reference sequence). Deletions cut 3 bases from V and 2 bases from J, with 11 bases between. CDR3 sequence reads: CATSRDRTAYNSPLHF. CDR3 in DNA: TGTGCCACCAGCAGGGACCGGACAGCCTATAATTCACCCCTCCACTTT.